Shown below are 10 T cell receptor beta chains from a single sample sequenced in a study of response to subunit inactivated influenza vaccine. One entry per CDR3 protein, called by TCRdb with MiXCR from the RT-PCR reads. This table has fewer than 650,000 distinct CDR3 sequences, roughly 13% appearing once. This specimen consisted of PBMCs from blood, obtained more than 35 days after vaccination. The source of these receptors is a man over 45 who received an inactivated influenza vaccine.

This rearrangement joins TRBV6-5 to TRBJ2-5, with D tentatively TRBD1 (6 bases). The V end lost 0 bases, the J end lost 2 bases, and 10 bases lay between the germline ends. The CDR3 is 15 residues long. Germline CDR1 is MNHEY and CDR2 is SVGAGI. The CDR3 here is CASSYSRQVQETQYF. The CDR3 region has the DNA TGTGCCAGCAGTTACTCAAGACAGGTTCAAGAGACCCAGTACTTC.

V is TRBV4-2 and J is TRBJ2-5; D call uncertain. V dropped 0 bases and J dropped 1 base, with 12 bases sitting between them. The CDR3 is 16 residues long. Germline CDR1 and CDR2: LGHNA and YNFKEQ. In DNA form, the CDR3 reads TGTGCCAGCAGCCAAGACGGCTCGGGTCGCCAAGAGACCCAGTACTTC. This gives the protein CASSQDGSGRQETQYF.

This clonotype showed up many times. The chain recombines TRBV10-3 with TRBJ2-7; TRBD2 might be the D (5 bases). Germline CDR1 ENHRY, CDR2 SYGVKD. V gave up 6 bases and J gave up 3 bases, with 9 bases separating them. CDR3 length: 12 residues. The CDR3 coding sequence is TGTGCCATCAGCCCGGACTTCTACGAGCAGTACTTC. Its translation is CAISPDFYEQYF.

This clonotype was seen a handful of times. The chain links TRBV24-1 to TRBJ2-2; D possibly corresponds to TRBD1 (5 bases). This CDR3 spans 14 amino acids. Germline CDR1 KGHDR, CDR2 SFDVKD. V lost 6 bases to trimming and J lost 5 bases, with 12 bases between them. The CDR3 reads CATSQGIETGELFF. The CDR3 DNA follows: TGTGCCACCAGTCAGGGTATTGAGACCGGGGAGCTGTTTTTT.

There are a few counts of this clonotype. The chain uses TRBV5-1 and TRBJ2-2; D not certain. The V and J ends lost 2 bases and 6 bases respectively, with 11 bases between them. Germline CDR1 and CDR2: SGHRS and YFSETQ. This CDR3 comprises 14 residues. CDR3 residues: CASSFLRWSGELFF. The CDR3 bases are TGCGCCAGCAGCTTCCTTCGGTGGTCCGGGGAGCTGTTTTTT. Full variable domain (remainder filled in from reference TRBV5-1 and TRBJ2-2): KAGVTQTPRYLIKTRGQQVTLSCSPISGHRSVSWYQQTPGQGLQFLFEYFSETQRNKGNFPGRFSGRQFSNSRSEMNVSTLELGDSALYLCASSFLRWSGELFFGEGSRLTVL.

This clonotype was recorded a few times. V and J are TRBV20-1 and TRBJ2-7, with 12 nucleotides matching TRBD1. From germline, CDR1 is DFQATT and CDR2 SNEGSKA (reference sequence). CDR3 length: 13 residues. The J segment lost 5 bases and the V segment lost 6 bases, leaving 5 bases of the junction unmatched. CDR3 bases: TGCAGTGCAAAGGGACAGGGGGCTCACGAGCAGTACTTC. The encoded protein is CSAKGQGAHEQYF.

This clonotype was recorded a few times. CDR3 sequence reads: CASSWGLAREQYF. Written as DNA, the CDR3 is TGTGCCAGCAGTTGGGGACTAGCGCGGGAGCAGTACTTC. The rearrangement joins TRBV28 to TRBJ2-7, with 10 bases matching TRBD2. V lost 4 bases, J lost 7 bases, and 4 bases stayed unmatched. The CDR3 covers 13 residues. CDR1 is MDHEN and CDR2 is SYDVKM in the germline V gene.

This clonotype has a handful of counts. The CDR3 nucleotides read TGTGCCAGCAGTTTAGGAACGGGGGATTACAATGAGCAGTTCTTC. Protein product: CASSLGTGDYNEQFF. V and J are TRBV27 and TRBJ2-1; possible D gene TRBD2, 6 bases. There are 15 residues in the CDR3. V gave up 2 bases and J gave up 4 bases, with 12 bases separating them. Germline lookup yields CDR1 MNHEY and CDR2 SMNVEV (reference sequence).

This clonotype has only a few counts. V usage is TRBV6-1 and J usage is TRBJ2-5; 8 bases match TRBD1. With 5 bases clipped from V and 5 bases from J, the junction kept 19 bases outside the gene matches. The CDR3 length is 18 residues. Per germline, CDR1 MNHNS and CDR2 SASEGT. CDR3 bases: TGTGCCAGCAGTAAGATAAACCAGGACAGGGCTTGGTACGAGACCCAGTACTTC. This gives the protein CASSKINQDRAWYETQYF.

This clonotype was recorded a few times. Since a much larger clone is just one base distant, this may be a read error. The gene calls are TRBV12-3 or TRBV12-4 and TRBJ2-2, with 11 bases that match TRBD2. The CDR3 length is 15 residues. The CDR3 protein is CANSLTSGVTGELFF. The CDR3 nucleotides read TGTGCCAACAGTTTGACTAGCGGGGTGACCGGGGAGCTGTTTTTT.